Listed below are T cell receptor beta chains from one sample, sequenced in a study of blood T cell repertoires in COVID-19. Sequencing was performed with immunoSEQ multiplex PCR; in TCRdb, only in-frame clones are kept and a portion is missing. The sample records 140,000 to 150,000 clones, over 80% being singletons. Sequencing was done on a sample of peripheral blood. The origin of the receptors is a man aged 25-45 years with COVID-19, enrolled during active disease. The CDR3 runs from the conserved cysteine through the conserved F or W. D genes are given only for firm matches. Some rows mark clone size as missing; the rest say once, few, many or name a class of expanded clone.

TRBD2,few,TRBJ2-3,TRBV6-5,TGTGCCAGCAGGTTAGCGGGTCACGACACAGATACGCAGTATTTT,CASRLAGHDTDTQYF
.,.,TRBJ2-2,TRBV7-2,TGTGCCAGCAGCTTCCCCACATTCACTAGGATTCGGGTCGGGGAGCTGTTTTTT,CASSFPTFTRIRVGELFF
.,.,TRBJ1-2,TRBV24-1,TGTGCCACCAGTGAGAAACAGGGAACGCTGTATGGCTACACCTTC,CATSEKQGTLYGYTF
TRBD2,.,TRBJ2-5,TRBV9,TGTGCCAGCAGCCCGACTGGACTAGCGGGAGGGAGGCAGACCCAGTACTTC,CASSPTGLAGGRQTQYF
TRBD1,.,TRBJ2-1,TRBV24-1,TGTGCCACCAGTGATGCCGACAGGGCCTACAATGAGCAGTTCTTC,CATSDADRAYNEQFF
TRBD1,.,TRBJ2-7,TRBV10-1,TGCGCCAGCAGAATGGGGGACAGGGGGAGATACGAGCAGTACTTC,CASRMGDRGRYEQYF
TRBD2,.,TRBJ2-1,TRBV7-9,TGTGCCAGCAGCACGACTAGCGGGAAGGACAATGAGCAGTTCTTC,CASSTTSGKDNEQFF
.,.,TRBJ1-5,TRBV29-1,TGCAGCGTTGAAGATGGAGGAAATCAGCCCCAGCATTTT,CSVEDGGNQPQHF
TRBD2,.,TRBJ2-1,TRBV10-3,TGTGCCATCAGCCCCGGTGCTAGCGGGAACAGAGGTGAGCAGTTCTTC,CAISPGASGNRGEQFF
.,.,TRBJ2-1,TRBV11-3,TGTGCCAGCAGCTTGGGCGCCAATGAGCAGTTCTTC,CASSLGANEQFF
TRBD2,.,TRBJ2-5,TRBV9,TGTGCCAGCAGCGTAGGGCTAGCGGGAGGAGGGACCCAAGAGACCCAGTACTTC,CASSVGLAGGGTQETQYF
TRBD1,.,TRBJ2-5,TRBV5-1,TGCGCCAGCAGCCCCGAGGGGCAGGGGGACCAAGAGACCCAGTACTTC,CASSPEGQGDQETQYF
.,few,TRBJ2-3,TRBV10-1,TGCGCCAGCAGTAAGTCCGGGGGAGGCTCAGATACGCAGTATTTT,CASSKSGGGSDTQYF
TRBD1,.,TRBJ2-3,TRBV29-1,TGCAGCGAAGGAGGACAGGTATTT,CSEGGQVF
.,.,TRBJ1-1,TRBV3-1/TRBV3-2,TGTGCCAGCAGCCAGCTAATGAACACTGAAGCTTTCTTT,CASSQLMNTEAFF
TRBD1,once,TRBJ2-7,TRBV27,TGTGCCACCGCCTCCGGCCAGGGGGACACCTACGAGCAGTACTTC,CATASGQGDTYEQYF
.,.,TRBJ1-6,TRBV7-9,TGTGCCAGCCGGGAGGCCTCCGGAAATAATTCACCCCTCCACTTT,CASREASGNNSPLHF
.,.,TRBJ2-6,TRBV9,TGTGCCAGCAGCGTCCACAGGGATATGGGGGCCAACGTCCTGACTTTC,CASSVHRDMGANVLTF
.,once,TRBJ1-2,TRBV12-3/TRBV12-4,TGTGCCAGCAGTTTAGAGGGAGGTTATGGCTACACCTTC,CASSLEGGYGYTF
.,.,TRBJ1-3,TRBV3-1/TRBV3-2,TGTGCCAGCAGCCGCCGACACACGAGCTCTGGAAACACCATATATTTT,CASSRRHTSSGNTIYF
TRBD1,.,TRBJ2-1,TRBV3-1/TRBV3-2,TGTGCCAGCAGCCCGGGACAGGTCAATGAGCAGTTCTTC,CASSPGQVNEQFF
.,.,TRBJ2-1,TRBV19,TGTGCCAGTAGCCTAGGGGGCAATGAGCAGTTCTTC,CASSLGGNEQFF
TRBD1,.,TRBJ2-2,TRBV7-9,TGTGCCAGCAGCCAAAGGGACAGGGGGGACACCGGGGAGCTGTTTTTT,CASSQRDRGDTGELFF
.,.,TRBJ1-3,TRBV6-5,TGTGCCAGCAGTTACAGAGGCATCTCTGGAAACACCATATATTTT,CASSYRGISGNTIYF
.,.,TRBJ2-1,TRBV11-2,TGTGCCAGCAGCTTAGTGGCCGCAAATAGCGGAGAGCAGTTCTTC,CASSLVAANSGEQFF
TRBD2,few,TRBJ2-7,TRBV15,TGTGCCACCAGCAGACTAGCGGGAGCCTCCATCTACGAGCAGTACTTC,CATSRLAGASIYEQYF
.,once,TRBJ2-3,TRBV12-5,TGTGCTAGTGCCTTCAAATGGGGGGGCATAGATACGCAGTATTTT,CASAFKWGGIDTQYF
.,.,TRBJ2-7,TRBV30,TGTGCCTGGAGTGTACGGGGGGCCCGGAGCTCCTACGAGCAGTACTTC,CAWSVRGARSSYEQYF
TRBD1,.,TRBJ2-3,TRBV19,TGTGCCAGTAGTACCCCACTTGGACAGGGGAGCACAGATACGCAGTATTTT,CASSTPLGQGSTDTQYF
TRBD1,.,TRBJ1-1,TRBV13,TGTGCCAGCACCTCAGGACAGGGGGCTGACACTGAAGCTTTCTTT,CASTSGQGADTEAFF
.,.,TRBJ2-7,TRBV6-5,TGTGCCAGCACCCAGAGCAGGAATTTTCTATACGAGCAGTACTTC,CASTQSRNFLYEQYF
TRBD2,few,TRBJ2-2,TRBV19,TGTGCCATAGATAAAGGACTAGCGGGAGTCACCGGGGAGCTGTTTTTT,CAIDKGLAGVTGELFF
.,.,TRBJ2-5,TRBV9,TGTGCCAGCAGCGAGAGCCCGATCCAAGAGACCCAGTACTTC,CASSESPIQETQYF
TRBD2,few,TRBJ2-7,TRBV27,TGTGCCAGCAGTTCAAAAGCGACTAGCCACCCTAGGGAGCAGTACTTC,CASSSKATSHPREQYF
TRBD2,once,TRBJ2-1,TRBV12-5,TGTGCTAGTGGTTTGGTACTAGCGGGAGCATCCAATGAGCAGTTCTTC,CASGLVLAGASNEQFF
TRBD2,.,TRBJ2-7,TRBV7-8,TGTGCCAGCAGCTTAGCTAGGACTAGCGGTTACGAGCAGTACTTC,CASSLARTSGYEQYF
.,.,TRBJ1-3,TRBV19,TGTGCCAGTAGTCCCGCACGACTGGGAAACACCATATATTTT,CASSPARLGNTIYF
.,.,TRBJ2-1,TRBV12-5,TGTGCTAGTGGTTTGGTACTGGGGGGTGGGTCCTACAATGAGCAGTTCTTC,CASGLVLGGGSYNEQFF
.,.,TRBJ2-1,TRBV27,TGTGCCAGCAGTTTACAGGGAGGCAATGAGCAGTTCTTC,CASSLQGGNEQFF